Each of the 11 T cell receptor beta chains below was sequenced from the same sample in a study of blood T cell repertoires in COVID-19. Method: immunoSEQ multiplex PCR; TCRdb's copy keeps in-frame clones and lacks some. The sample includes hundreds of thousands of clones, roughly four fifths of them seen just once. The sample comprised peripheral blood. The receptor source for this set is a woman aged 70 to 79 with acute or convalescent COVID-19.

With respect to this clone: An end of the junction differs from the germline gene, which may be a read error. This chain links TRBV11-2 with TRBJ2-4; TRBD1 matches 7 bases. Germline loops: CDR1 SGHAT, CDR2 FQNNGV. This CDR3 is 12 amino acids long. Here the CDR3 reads CASSLDRGLGAF. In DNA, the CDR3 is TGTGCCAGCAGCTTAGATAGGGGGCTGGGGGCCTTC.

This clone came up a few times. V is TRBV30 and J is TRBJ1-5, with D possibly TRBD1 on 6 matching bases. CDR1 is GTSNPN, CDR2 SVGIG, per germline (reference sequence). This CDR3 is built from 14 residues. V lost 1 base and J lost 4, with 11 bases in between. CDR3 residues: CAWSEGQPNQPQHF. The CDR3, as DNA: TGTGCCTGGAGTGAGGGACAACCAAATCAGCCCCAGCATTTT.

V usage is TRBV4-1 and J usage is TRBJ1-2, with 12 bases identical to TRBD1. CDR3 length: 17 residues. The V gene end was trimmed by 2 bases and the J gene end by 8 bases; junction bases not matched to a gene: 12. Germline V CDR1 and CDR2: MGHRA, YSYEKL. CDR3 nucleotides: TGCGCCAGCAGCCAACCCACCCATCGGGACAGGGGGCGAGGCTACACCTTC. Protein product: CASSQPTHRDRGRGYTF.

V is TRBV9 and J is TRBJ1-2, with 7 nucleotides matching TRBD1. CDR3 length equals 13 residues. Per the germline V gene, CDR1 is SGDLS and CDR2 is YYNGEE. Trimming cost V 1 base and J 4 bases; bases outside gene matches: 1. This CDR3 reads CASSVTGVYGYTF. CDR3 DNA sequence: TGTGCCAGCAGCGTAACAGGGGTCTATGGCTACACCTTC.

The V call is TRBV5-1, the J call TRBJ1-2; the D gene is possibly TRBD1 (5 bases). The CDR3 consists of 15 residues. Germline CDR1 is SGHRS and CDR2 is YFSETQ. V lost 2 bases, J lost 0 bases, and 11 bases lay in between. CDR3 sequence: CASSLGAGSNYGYTF. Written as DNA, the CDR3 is TGCGCCAGCAGCTTAGGGGCCGGATCTAACTATGGCTACACCTTC.

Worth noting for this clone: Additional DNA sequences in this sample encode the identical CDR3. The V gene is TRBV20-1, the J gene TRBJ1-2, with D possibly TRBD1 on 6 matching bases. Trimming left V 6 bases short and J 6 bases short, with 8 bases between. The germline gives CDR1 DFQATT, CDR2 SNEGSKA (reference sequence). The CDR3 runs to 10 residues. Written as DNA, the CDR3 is TGCAGTGCCACAGGGAATGGCTACACCTTC. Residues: CSATGNGYTF.

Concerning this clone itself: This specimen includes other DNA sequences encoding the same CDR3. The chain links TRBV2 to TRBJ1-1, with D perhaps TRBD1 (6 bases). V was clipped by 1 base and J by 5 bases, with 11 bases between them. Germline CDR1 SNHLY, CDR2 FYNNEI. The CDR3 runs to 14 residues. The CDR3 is CASSEGGRGTEAFF. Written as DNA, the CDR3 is TGTGCCAGCAGTGAAGGGGGGCGAGGAACTGAAGCTTTCTTT.

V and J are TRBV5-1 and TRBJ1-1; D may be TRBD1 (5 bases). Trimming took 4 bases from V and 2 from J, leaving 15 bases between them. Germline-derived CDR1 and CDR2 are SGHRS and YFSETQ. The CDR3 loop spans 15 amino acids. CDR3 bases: TGCGCCAGCAGCCCGGCCTCGGGGGGTAACACTGAAGCTTTCTTT. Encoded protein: CASSPASGGNTEAFF.

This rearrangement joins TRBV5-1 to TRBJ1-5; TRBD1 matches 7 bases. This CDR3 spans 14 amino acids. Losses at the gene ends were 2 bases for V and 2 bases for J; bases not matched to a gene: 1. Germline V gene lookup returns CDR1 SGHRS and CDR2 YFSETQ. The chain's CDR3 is CASSFTGGNQPQHF. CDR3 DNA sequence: TGCGCCAGCAGCTTCACAGGGGGCAATCAGCCCCAGCATTTT. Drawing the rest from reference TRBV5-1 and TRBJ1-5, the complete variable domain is KAGVTQTPRYLIKTRGQQVTLSCSPISGHRSVSWYQQTPGQGLQFLFEYFSETQRNKGNFPGRFSGRQFSNSRSEMNVSTLELGDSALYLCASSFTGGNQPQHFGDGTRLSIL.

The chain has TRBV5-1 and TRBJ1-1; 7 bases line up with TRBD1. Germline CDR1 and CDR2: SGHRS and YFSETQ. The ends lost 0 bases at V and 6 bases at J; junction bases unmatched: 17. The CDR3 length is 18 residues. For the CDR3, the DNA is TGCGCCAGCAGCTTGGAGCCCTACTTAGTAGGGGGCGCCTCTGAAGCTTTCTTT. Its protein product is CASSLEPYLVGGASEAFF.

CDR3 DNA: TGCAGCGTTTCTGGACAGGGCGAGAAAAAACTGTTTTTT. It yields the protein CSVSGQGEKKLFF. J is TRBJ1-4 and V is TRBV29-1, with 8 bases that match TRBD1. The CDR3 runs to 13 residues. V gave up 5 bases and J gave up 9 bases; unmatched junction bases: 8. CDR1 and CDR2 (germline): SQVTM, ANQGSEA.